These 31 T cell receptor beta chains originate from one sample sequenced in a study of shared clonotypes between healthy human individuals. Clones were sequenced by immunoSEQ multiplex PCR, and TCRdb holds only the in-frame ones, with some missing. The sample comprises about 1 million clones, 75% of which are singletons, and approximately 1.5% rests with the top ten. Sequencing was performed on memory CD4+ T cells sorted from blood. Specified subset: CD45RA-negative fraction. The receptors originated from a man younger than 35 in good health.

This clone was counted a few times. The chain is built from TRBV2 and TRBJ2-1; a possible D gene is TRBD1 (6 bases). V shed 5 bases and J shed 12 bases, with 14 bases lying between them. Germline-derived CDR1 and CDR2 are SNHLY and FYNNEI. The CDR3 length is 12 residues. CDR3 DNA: TGTGCCAGCAGTATACAGGGAACCGGGCAGTTCTTC. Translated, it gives CASSIQGTGQFF.

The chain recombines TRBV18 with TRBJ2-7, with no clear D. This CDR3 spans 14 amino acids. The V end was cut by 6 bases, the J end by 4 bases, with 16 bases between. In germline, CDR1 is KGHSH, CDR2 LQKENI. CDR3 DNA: TGTGCCAGCTCTTCTGAGCGAGCCACATACGAGCAGTACTTC. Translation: CASSSERATYEQYF. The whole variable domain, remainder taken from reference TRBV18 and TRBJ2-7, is NAGVMQNPRHLVRRRGQEARLRCSPMKGHSHVYWYRQLPEEGLKFMVYLQKENIIDESGMPKERFSAEFPKEGPSILRIQQVVRGDSAAYFCASSSERATYEQYFGPGTRLTVT.

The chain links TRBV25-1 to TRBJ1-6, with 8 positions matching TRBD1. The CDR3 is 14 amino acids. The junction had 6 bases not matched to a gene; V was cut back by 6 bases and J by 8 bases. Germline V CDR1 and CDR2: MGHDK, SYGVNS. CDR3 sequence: CASSLGTGYSPLHF. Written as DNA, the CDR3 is TGTGCCAGCAGCCTCGGGACAGGCTATTCACCCCTCCACTTT.

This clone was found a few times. CDR3 residues: CASSLDPRTAQETQYF. The CDR3 nucleotides are TGCGCCAGCAGCTTGGACCCCCGGACAGCACAAGAGACCCAGTACTTC. The chain employs TRBV5-1 and TRBJ2-5; D might be TRBD1 (6 bases). The CDR3 loop spans 16 amino acids. V lost 0 bases and J 2 bases, leaving 14 bases between the germline ends. Germline V CDR1 and CDR2: SGHRS, YFSETQ. Complete variable domain (other parts from reference TRBV5-1 and TRBJ2-5): KAGVTQTPRYLIKTRGQQVTLSCSPISGHRSVSWYQQTPGQGLQFLFEYFSETQRNKGNFPGRFSGRQFSNSRSEMNVSTLELGDSALYLCASSLDPRTAQETQYFGPGTRLLVL.

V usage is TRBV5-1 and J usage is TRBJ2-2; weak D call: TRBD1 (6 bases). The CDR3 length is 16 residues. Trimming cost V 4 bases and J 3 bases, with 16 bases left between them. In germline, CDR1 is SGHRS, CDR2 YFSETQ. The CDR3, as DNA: TGCGCCAGCAGCCCAAGACCCTCAGGGGACACCGGGGAGCTGTTTTTT. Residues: CASSPRPSGDTGELFF.

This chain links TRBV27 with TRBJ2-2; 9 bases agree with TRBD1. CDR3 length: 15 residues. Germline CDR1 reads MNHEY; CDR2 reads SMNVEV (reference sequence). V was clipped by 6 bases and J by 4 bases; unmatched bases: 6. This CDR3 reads CASRPGQGPTGELFF. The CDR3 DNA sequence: TGTGCCAGCAGGCCGGGACAGGGTCCCACCGGGGAGCTGTTTTTT.

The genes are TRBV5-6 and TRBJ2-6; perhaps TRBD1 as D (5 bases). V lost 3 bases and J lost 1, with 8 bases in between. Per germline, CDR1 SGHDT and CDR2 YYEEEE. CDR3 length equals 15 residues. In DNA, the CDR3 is TGTGCCAGCAGCTCCGCAGGGTCTGGGGCCAACGTCCTGACTTTC. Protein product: CASSSAGSGANVLTF.

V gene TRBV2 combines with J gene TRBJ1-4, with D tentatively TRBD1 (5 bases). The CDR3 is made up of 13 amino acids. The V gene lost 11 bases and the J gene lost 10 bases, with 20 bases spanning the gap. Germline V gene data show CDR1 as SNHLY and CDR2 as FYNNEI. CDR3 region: CAQARDSKGKLFF. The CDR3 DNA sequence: TGTGCCCAGGCAAGGGACTCAAAGGGAAAACTGTTTTTT.

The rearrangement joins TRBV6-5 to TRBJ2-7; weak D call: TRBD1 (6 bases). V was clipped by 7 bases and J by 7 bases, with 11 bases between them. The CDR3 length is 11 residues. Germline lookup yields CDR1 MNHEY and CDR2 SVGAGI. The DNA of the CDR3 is TGTGCCAGCACAGGGGTCCGGGAGCAGTACTTC. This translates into CASTGVREQYF.

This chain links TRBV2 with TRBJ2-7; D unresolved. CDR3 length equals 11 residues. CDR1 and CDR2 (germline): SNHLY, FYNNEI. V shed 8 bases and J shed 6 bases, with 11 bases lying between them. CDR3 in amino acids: CASLLGSEQYF. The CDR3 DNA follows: TGTGCCAGCCTTCTGGGTTCCGAGCAGTACTTC.

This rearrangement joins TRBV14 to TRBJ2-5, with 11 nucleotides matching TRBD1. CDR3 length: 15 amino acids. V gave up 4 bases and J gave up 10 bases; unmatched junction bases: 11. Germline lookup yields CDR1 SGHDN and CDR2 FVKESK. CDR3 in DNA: TGTGCCAGCAGCCCGGGGACAGGGGGGTCGAGGATCCAGTACTTC. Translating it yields CASSPGTGGSRIQYF.

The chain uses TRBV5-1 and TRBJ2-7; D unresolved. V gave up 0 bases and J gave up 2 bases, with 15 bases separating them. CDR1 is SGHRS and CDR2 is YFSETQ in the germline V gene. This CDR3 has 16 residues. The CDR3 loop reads CASSLAAVSPAYEQYF. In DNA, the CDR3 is TGCGCCAGCAGCTTGGCCGCAGTCTCGCCGGCCTACGAGCAGTACTTC.

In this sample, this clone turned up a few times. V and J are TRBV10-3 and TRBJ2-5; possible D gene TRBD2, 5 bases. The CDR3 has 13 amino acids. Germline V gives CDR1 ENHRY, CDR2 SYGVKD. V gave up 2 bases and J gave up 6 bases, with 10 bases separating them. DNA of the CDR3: TGTGCCATCAGTGAGGAGGGTTTGAAGACCCAGTACTTC. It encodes CAISEEGLKTQYF.

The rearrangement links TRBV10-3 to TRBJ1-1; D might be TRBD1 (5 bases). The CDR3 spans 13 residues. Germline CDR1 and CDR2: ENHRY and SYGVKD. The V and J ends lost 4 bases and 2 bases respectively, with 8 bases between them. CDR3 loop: CAISGQFNTEAFF. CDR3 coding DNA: TGTGCCATCAGTGGACAGTTCAACACTGAAGCTTTCTTT.

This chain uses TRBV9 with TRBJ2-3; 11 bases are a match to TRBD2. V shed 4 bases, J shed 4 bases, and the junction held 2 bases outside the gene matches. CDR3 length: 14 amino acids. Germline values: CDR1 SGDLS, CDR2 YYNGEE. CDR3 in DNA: TGTGCCAGCAGCACTAGCGGGAGTTCAGATACGCAGTATTTT. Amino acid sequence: CASSTSGSSDTQYF.

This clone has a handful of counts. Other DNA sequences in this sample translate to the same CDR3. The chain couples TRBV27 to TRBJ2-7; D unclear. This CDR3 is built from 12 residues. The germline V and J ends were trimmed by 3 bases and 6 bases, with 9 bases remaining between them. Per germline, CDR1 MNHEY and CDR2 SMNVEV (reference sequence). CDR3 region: CASSLVGGEQYF. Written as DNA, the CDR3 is TGTGCCAGCAGTTTGGTGGGCGGCGAGCAGTACTTC.

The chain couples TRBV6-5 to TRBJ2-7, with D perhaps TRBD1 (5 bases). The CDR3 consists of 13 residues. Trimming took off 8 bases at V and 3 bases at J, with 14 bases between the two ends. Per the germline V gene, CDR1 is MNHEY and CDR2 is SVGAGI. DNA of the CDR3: TGTGCCAGCGCGCCAACAGGTATCTACGAGCAGTACTTC. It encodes CASAPTGIYEQYF.

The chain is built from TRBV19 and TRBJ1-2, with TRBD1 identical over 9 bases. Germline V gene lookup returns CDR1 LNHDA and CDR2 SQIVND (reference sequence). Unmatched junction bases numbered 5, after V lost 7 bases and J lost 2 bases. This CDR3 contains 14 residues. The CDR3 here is CASTDRGKNYGYTF. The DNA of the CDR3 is TGTGCCAGTACCGACAGGGGGAAGAACTATGGCTACACCTTC.

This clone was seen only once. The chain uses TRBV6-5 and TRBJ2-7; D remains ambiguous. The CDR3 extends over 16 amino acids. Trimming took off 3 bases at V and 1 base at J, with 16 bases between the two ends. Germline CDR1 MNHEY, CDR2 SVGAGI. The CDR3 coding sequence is TGTGCCAGCAGTTATAGCAGTGCCGGAGCGTCCTACGAGCAGTACTTC. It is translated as CASSYSSAGASYEQYF.

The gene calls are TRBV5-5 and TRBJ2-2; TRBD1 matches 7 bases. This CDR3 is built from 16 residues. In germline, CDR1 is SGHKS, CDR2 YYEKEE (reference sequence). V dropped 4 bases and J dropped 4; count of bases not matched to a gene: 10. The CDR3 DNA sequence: TGTGCCAGCAGCCCGCAGACAGGGACGGGCACCGGGGAGCTGTTTTTT. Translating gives CASSPQTGTGTGELFF.

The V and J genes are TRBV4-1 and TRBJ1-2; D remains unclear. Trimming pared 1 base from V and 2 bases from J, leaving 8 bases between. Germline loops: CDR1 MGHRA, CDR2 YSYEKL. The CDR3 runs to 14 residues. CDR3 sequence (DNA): TGCGCCAGCAGCCAAGTGCAGGCCAACTATGGCTACACCTTC. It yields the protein CASSQVQANYGYTF.

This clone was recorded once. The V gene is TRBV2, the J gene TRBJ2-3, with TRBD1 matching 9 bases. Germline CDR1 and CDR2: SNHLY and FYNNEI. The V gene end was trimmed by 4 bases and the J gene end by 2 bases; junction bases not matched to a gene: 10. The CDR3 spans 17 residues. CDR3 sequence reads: CASSGPGQGVHTDTQYF. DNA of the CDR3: TGTGCCAGCAGTGGCCCGGGACAGGGAGTACACACAGATACGCAGTATTTT.

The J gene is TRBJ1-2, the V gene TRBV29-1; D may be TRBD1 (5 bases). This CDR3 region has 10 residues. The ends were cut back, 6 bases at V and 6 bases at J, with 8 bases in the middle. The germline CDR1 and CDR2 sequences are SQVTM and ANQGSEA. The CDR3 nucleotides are TGCAGCGTGGGAGGGGATGGCTACACCTTC. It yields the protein CSVGGDGYTF.

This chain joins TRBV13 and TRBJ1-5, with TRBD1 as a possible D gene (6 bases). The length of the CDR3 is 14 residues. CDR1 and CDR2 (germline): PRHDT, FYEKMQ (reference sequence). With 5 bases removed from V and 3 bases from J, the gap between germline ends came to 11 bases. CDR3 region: CASSTGHLNQPQHF. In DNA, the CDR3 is TGTGCCAGCAGCACGGGACACCTCAATCAGCCCCAGCATTTT.

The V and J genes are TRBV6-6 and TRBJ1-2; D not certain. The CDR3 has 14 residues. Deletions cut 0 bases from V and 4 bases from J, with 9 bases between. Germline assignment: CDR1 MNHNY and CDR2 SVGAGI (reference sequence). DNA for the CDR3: TGTGCCAGCAGTTACTCAGAACAGATCTATGGCTACACCTTC. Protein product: CASSYSEQIYGYTF.

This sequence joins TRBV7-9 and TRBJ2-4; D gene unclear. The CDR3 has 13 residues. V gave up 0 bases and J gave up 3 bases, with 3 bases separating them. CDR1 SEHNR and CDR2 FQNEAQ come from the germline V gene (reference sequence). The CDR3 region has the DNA TGTGCCAGCAGCTTAGCGGGCAAAAACATTCAGTACTTC. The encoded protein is CASSLAGKNIQYF.

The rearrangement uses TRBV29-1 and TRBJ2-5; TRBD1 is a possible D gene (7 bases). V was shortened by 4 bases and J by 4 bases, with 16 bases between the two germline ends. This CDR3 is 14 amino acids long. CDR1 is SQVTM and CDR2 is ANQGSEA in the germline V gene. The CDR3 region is CSVVVGTAGETQYF. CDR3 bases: TGCAGCGTTGTGGTCGGGACAGCGGGAGAGACCCAGTACTTC. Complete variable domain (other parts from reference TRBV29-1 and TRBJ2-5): SAVISQKPSRDICQRGTSLTIQCQVDSQVTMMFWYRQQPGQSLTLIATANQGSEATYESGFVIDKFPISRPNLTFSTLTVSNMSPEDSSIYLCSVVVGTAGETQYFGPGTRLLVL.

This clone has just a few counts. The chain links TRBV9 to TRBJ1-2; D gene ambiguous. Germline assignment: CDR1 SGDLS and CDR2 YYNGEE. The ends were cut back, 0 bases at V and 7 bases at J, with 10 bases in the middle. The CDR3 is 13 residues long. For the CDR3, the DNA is TGTGCCAGCAGCGTAGTTGTCGAGGGTGGCTACACCTTC. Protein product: CASSVVVEGGYTF.

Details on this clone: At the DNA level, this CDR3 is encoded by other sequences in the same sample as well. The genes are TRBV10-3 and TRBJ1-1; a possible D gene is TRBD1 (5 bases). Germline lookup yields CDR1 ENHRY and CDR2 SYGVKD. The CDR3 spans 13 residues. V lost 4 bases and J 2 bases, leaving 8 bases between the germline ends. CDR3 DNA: TGTGCCATCAGTGTCGACAGAAACACTGAAGCTTTCTTT. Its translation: CAISVDRNTEAFF.

The chain's CDR3 is CASSLGVVGELFF. The CDR3 region has the DNA TGTGCCAGCAGCTTAGGGGTGGTCGGGGAGCTGTTTTTT. The chain links TRBV7-2 to TRBJ2-2; D unresolved. The CDR3 consists of 13 residues. Trimming stripped 1 base from V and 7 bases from J, with 7 bases between. Germline CDR1 and CDR2: SGHTA and FQGNSA.

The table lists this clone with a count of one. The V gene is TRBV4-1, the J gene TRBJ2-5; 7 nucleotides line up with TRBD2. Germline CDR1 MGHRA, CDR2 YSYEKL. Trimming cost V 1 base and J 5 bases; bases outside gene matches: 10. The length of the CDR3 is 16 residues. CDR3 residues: CASSQGPGREGETQYF. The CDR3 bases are TGCGCCAGCAGCCAAGGACCGGGGAGGGAGGGGGAGACCCAGTACTTC.